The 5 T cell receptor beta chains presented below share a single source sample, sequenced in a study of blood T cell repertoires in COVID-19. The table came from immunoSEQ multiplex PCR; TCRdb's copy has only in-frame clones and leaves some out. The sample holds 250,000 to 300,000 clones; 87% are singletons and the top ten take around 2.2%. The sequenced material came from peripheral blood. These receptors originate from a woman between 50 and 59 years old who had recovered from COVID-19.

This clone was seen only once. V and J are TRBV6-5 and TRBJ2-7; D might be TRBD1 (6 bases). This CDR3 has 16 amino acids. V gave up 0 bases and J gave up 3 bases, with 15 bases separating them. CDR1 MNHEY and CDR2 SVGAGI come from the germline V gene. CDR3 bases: TGTGCCAGCAGTTACTCGGGGCGGACAGACCTCTACGAGCAGTACTTC. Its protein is CASSYSGRTDLYEQYF.

The CDR3 DNA is TGTGCCAGCAGTTACTCCCAGGGTGAAGCTTTCTTT. Its translation: CASSYSQGEAFF. The V and J genes are TRBV6-5 and TRBJ1-1; D is possibly TRBD1 (5 bases). This CDR3 is built from 12 residues. Germline assignment: CDR1 MNHEY and CDR2 SVGAGI. V was clipped by 0 bases and J by 7 bases, with 6 bases between them.

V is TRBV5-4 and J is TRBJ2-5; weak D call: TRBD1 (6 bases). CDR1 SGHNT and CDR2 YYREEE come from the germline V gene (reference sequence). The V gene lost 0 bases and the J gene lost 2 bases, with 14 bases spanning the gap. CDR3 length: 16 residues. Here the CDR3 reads CASSLAGHRLQETQYF. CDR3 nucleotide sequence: TGTGCCAGCAGCTTGGCGGGACATAGGTTACAAGAGACCCAGTACTTC.

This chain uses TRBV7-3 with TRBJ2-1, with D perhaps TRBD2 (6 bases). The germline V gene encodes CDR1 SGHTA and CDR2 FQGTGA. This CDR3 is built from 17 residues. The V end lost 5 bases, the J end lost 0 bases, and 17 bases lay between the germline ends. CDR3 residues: CASSPTGLSSSYNEQFF. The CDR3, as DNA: TGTGCCAGCAGCCCGACCGGACTATCGAGCTCCTACAATGAGCAGTTCTTC.

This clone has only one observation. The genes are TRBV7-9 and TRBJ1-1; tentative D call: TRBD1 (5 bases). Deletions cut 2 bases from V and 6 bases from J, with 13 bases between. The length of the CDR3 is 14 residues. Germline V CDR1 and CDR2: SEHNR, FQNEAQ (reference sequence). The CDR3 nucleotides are TGTGCCAGCAGCTTATTGGGGTCACAGGCTGAAGCTTTCTTT. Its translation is CASSLLGSQAEAFF.